The 17 T cell receptor beta chains in this list originate from one sample, sequenced in a study of T cells in localized non-small cell lung cancer. Libraries were prepared by immunoSEQ multiplex PCR; TCRdb keeps only in-frame clonotypes and omits some of them. The sample records approximately 26,000 clones, about 85% being singletons. Here the sequenced sample was peripheral blood, taken before any cancer treatment. The source is a man aged 40 to 70 with stage III squamous cell lung carcinoma.

The chain combines TRBV15 with TRBJ1-2; no reliable D call. The germline gives CDR1 LNHNV, CDR2 YYDKDF (reference sequence). This CDR3 has 15 amino acids. V was pared by 0 bases and J by 4 bases, with 12 bases between. The CDR3 bases are TGTGCCACCAGCAGAGAGAGGGAGGTTTTCTATGGCTACACCTTC. Translated: CATSREREVFYGYTF.

This clone was picked up one time. The chain links TRBV19 to TRBJ1-1; 8 bases line up with TRBD1. Germline CDR1 is LNHDA and CDR2 is SQIVND (reference sequence). The CDR3 runs 15 residues. Unmatched junction bases numbered 8, after V lost 7 bases and J lost 1 base. The CDR3 DNA sequence: TGTGCCAGTACCACTACGACAGGGGCGAACACTGAAGCTTTCTTT. It is translated as CASTTTTGANTEAFF. Full variable domain (remainder filled in from reference TRBV19 and TRBJ1-1): DGGITQSPKYLFRKEGQNVTLSCEQNLNHDAMYWYRQDPGQGLRLIYYSQIVNDFQKGDIAEGYSVSREKKESFPLTVTSAQKNPTAFYLCASTTTTGANTEAFFGQGTRLTVV.

This clone was seen more than once but under ten times. The chain employs TRBV7-9 and TRBJ2-7, with D perhaps TRBD1 (6 bases). The V gene's germline CDR1 is SEHNR and CDR2 FQNEAQ (reference sequence). V shed 3 bases and J shed 2 bases, with 11 bases lying between them. The CDR3 runs 14 residues. The CDR3 reads CASSFGQPAYEQYF. CDR3 nucleotide sequence: TGTGCCAGCAGCTTCGGACAGCCTGCCTACGAGCAGTACTTC.

This chain joins TRBV6-6 and TRBJ1-2, with 8 bases matching TRBD1. The CDR3 length is 13 residues. The junction had 5 bases not matched to a gene; V was cut back by 6 bases and J by 5 bases. From germline, CDR1 is MNHNY and CDR2 SVGAGI (reference sequence). CDR3 nucleotide sequence: TGTGCCAGCAGACCCGACAGGGGATATGGCTACACCTTC. The encoded protein is CASRPDRGYGYTF.

This chain joins TRBV27 and TRBJ2-5, with TRBD1 as a possible D gene (5 bases). Germline-derived CDR1 and CDR2 are MNHEY and SMNVEV (reference sequence). V was shortened by 3 bases and J by 2 bases, with 10 bases between the two germline ends. The CDR3 contains 14 residues. This CDR3 reads CASSLRSGQETQYF. DNA of the CDR3: TGTGCCAGCAGTTTGAGGTCAGGGCAAGAGACCCAGTACTTC.

The chain uses TRBV30 and TRBJ1-4; the D gene is possibly TRBD1 (5 bases). Germline V gives CDR1 GTSNPN, CDR2 SVGIG (reference sequence). The V end was cut by 1 base, the J end by 8 bases, with 11 bases between. The CDR3 sequence is 13 residues long. The CDR3, as DNA: TGTGCCTGGAGTGGGATGGAGGGGGAAAAACTGTTTTTT. Amino acid sequence: CAWSGMEGEKLFF.

V is TRBV18 and J is TRBJ1-1; D gene unclear. With 2 bases removed from V and 0 bases from J, the gap between germline ends came to 10 bases. Germline lookup yields CDR1 KGHSH and CDR2 LQKENI. The CDR3 is 15 residues long. CDR3 protein: CASSPRQVVNTEAFF. CDR3 nucleotide sequence: TGTGCCAGCTCACCAAGGCAGGTTGTGAACACTGAAGCTTTCTTT.

The chain is built from TRBV5-8 and TRBJ1-1; 12 bases fit TRBD1. After removal of 2 bases from V and 6 bases from J, the junction contained 8 bases not matched to a gene. The CDR3 covers 16 residues. Germline V CDR1 and CDR2: SGHTS, YDEGEE. This CDR3 reads CASSFSPGQGAAEAFF. The CDR3 DNA is TGTGCCAGCAGCTTCTCTCCGGGACAGGGGGCCGCTGAAGCTTTCTTT.

CDR3 protein: CASSEAHGNTIYF. DNA for the CDR3: TGTGCCAGCAGTGAAGCGCACGGAAACACCATATATTTT. The J gene is TRBJ1-3, the V gene TRBV2; D is unresolved. Trimming pared 0 bases from V and 4 bases from J, leaving 4 bases between. The germline gives CDR1 SNHLY, CDR2 FYNNEI. This CDR3 region has 13 residues.

This sequence joins TRBV21-1 and TRBJ1-1. TRBV21-1 is given as a pseudogene. The CDR3 is 15 residues long. The CDR3 region is CASRTGTTKNTEAFF. As DNA, the CDR3 is TGTGCCAGCAGGACTGGGACCACGAAGAACACTGAAGCTTTCTTT.

The genes are TRBV6-1 and TRBJ2-7; D gene unclear. V lost 2 bases and J lost 2, with 4 bases in between. Germline lookup yields CDR1 MNHNS and CDR2 SASEGT. CDR3 length: 12 residues. CDR3 sequence (DNA): TGTGCCAGCAGTGAAAGCACCTACGAGCAGTACGTC. Its protein is CASSESTYEQYV.

This clone was seen a few times. This chain uses TRBV29-1 with TRBJ1-2; D is perhaps TRBD1 (6 bases). Trimming left V 1 base short and J 4 bases short, with 13 bases between. Germline V gene sequence: CDR1 SQVTM, CDR2 ANQGSEA. The CDR3 totals 14 residues. This CDR3 reads CSVEAGGSLYGYTF. In DNA form, the CDR3 reads TGCAGCGTTGAAGCGGGGGGCTCTCTCTATGGCTACACCTTC.

V and J are TRBV7-3 and TRBJ2-1, with D unclear. Germline-derived CDR1 and CDR2 are SGHTA and FQGTGA. The V gene lost 5 bases and the J gene lost 9 bases, with 11 bases spanning the gap. The CDR3 contains 12 residues. CDR3 sequence: CASSPGSAEQFF. CDR3 nucleotides: TGTGCCAGCAGCCCCGGGTCGGCTGAGCAGTTCTTC.

The chain carries TRBV30 and TRBJ1-4; D gene ambiguous. Per the germline V gene, CDR1 is GTSNPN and CDR2 is SVGIG (reference sequence). The CDR3 covers 13 residues. Trimming stripped 6 bases from V and 2 bases from J, with 10 bases between. The CDR3 nucleotides read TGTGCCTGTTTAGGGCCCACTAATGAAAAACTGTTTTTT. Protein: CACLGPTNEKLFF.

The rearrangement uses TRBV5-1 and TRBJ1-2, with D possibly matching TRBD1 (5 bases). This CDR3 comprises 13 residues. The V end lost 4 bases, the J end lost 4 bases, and 11 bases lay between the germline ends. CDR1 and CDR2 (germline): SGHRS, YFSETQ. CDR3 nucleotide sequence: TGCGCCAGCAGCCCCGGGGGTGGCTATGGCTACACCTTC. Translation: CASSPGGGYGYTF.

The rearrangement joins TRBV7-9 to TRBJ2-7; TRBD1 matches at 7 bases. Losses at the gene ends were 4 bases for V and 0 bases for J; bases not matched to a gene: 3. This CDR3 is built from 14 residues. Germline CDR1 SEHNR, CDR2 FQNEAQ (reference sequence). In DNA form, the CDR3 reads TGTGCCAGCAGCTCCCGGGACAGCTCCTACGAGCAGTACTTC. Protein product: CASSSRDSSYEQYF.

This chain uses TRBV5-6 with TRBJ2-7, with 8 bases fitting TRBD1. Losses at the gene ends were 7 bases for V and 6 bases for J; bases not matched to a gene: 6. Germline loops: CDR1 SGHDT, CDR2 YYEEEE. The CDR3 has 12 residues. The CDR3 DNA sequence: TGTGCCAGCGGACAGGGCATGAGCGAGCAGTACTTC. Its protein product is CASGQGMSEQYF.